Listed below are T cell receptor beta chains from one sample, sequenced in a study of blood T cells in healthy people across ages. MiXCR, applied by TCRdb to the 5' RACE reads, yields one record per CDR3 protein. The table includes about 1.8 million distinct CDR3 sequences, around half detected once. Sequenced material: blood. These receptors all come from a woman between 35 and 50 years old in good health. CDR3s include the opening cysteine and the closing phenylalanine or tryptophan. The D gene is left open where the match is weak. Only part of the rows carry a size: once, few, many, or a class if the clone is expanded.

clone_size j_call v_call d_call cdr3_aa cdr3_nt
once TRBJ1-5 TRBV20-1 NA CSARGWDTNQPQHF TGCAGTGCTAGAGGCTGGGACACCAATCAGCCCCAGCATTTT
NA TRBJ2-4 TRBV9 TRBD1 CASSVSSNRGQNIQYF TGTGCCAGCAGCGTGAGTTCCAACAGGGGGCAGAACATTCAGTACTTC
NA TRBJ1-2 TRBV12-5 TRBD1 CASGLAGTGNGYTF TGTGCTAGTGGTTTAGCAGGGACAGGGAACGGCTACACCTTC
NA TRBJ2-4 TRBV3-1 TRBD2 CASSQGLAKSIQYF TGTGCCAGCAGCCAAGGACTAGCGAAAAGCATTCAGTACTTC
NA TRBJ2-4 TRBV7-9 NA CASSQSRRPKNIQYF TGTGCCAGCAGCCAAAGTCGACGGCCAAAAAACATTCAGTACTTC
NA TRBJ2-1 TRBV2 NA CASRGGGGGNGQFF TGTGCCAGCCGAGGGGGGGGTGGAGGCAATGGGCAGTTCTTC
NA TRBJ2-5 TRBV5-6 TRBD2 CASSSRLAGGQSETQYF TGTGCCAGCAGCTCTAGACTAGCGGGGGGGCAGTCAGAGACCCAGTACTTC
NA TRBJ2-3 TRBV4-3 NA CASSQEYGLGTDTQYF TGCGCCAGCAGCCAAGAGTACGGACTCGGGACAGATACGCAGTATTTT
NA TRBJ2-1 TRBV9 TRBD2 CASSVAPGLAGQEQFF TGTGCCAGCAGCGTAGCTCCGGGACTAGCGGGTCAAGAGCAGTTCTTC
NA TRBJ1-6 TRBV7-2 TRBD1 CASSPGTGIYNSPLHF TGTGCCAGCAGCCCCGGGACAGGGATTTATAATTCACCCCTCCACTTT
NA TRBJ2-1 TRBV6-5 TRBD2 CASSYYNRLAGGGNEQFF TGTGCCAGCAGTTACTATAATAGACTAGCGGGGGGGGGAAATGAGCAGTTCTTC
few TRBJ2-6 TRBV5-5 TRBD1 CASSPGQGASGANVLTF TGTGCCAGCTCCCCGGGACAGGGGGCATCTGGGGCCAACGTCCTGACTTTC
NA TRBJ2-7 TRBV6-2/TRBV6-3 NA CASNRANPPYEQYF TGTGCCAGCAATCGGGCTAATCCCCCATACGAGCAGTACTTC
NA TRBJ2-1 TRBV12-3/TRBV12-4 TRBD2 CASSLRVGGGSYNEQFF TGTGCCAGCAGTTTGAGGGTCGGGGGGGGCTCCTACAATGAGCAGTTCTTC
NA TRBJ2-7 TRBV7-9 TRBD1 CASSLPRRGQGTSYEQYF TGTGCCAGCAGCTTACCGCGCAGGGGACAGGGAACCTCCTACGAGCAGTACTTC
NA TRBJ2-3 TRBV24-1 NA CATYHRDTQYF TGTGCCACCTACCACAGGGATACGCAGTATTTT
few TRBJ2-7 TRBV6-1 NA CASSDYSSSYEQYF TGTGCCAGCAGTGATTATTCTAGCTCCTACGAGCAGTACTTC
NA TRBJ1-2 TRBV6-2/TRBV6-3 NA CASSYSPFNYGYTF TGTGCCAGCAGTTACAGTCCTTTTAACTATGGCTACACCTTC
NA TRBJ2-5 TRBV2 TRBD2 CASSEGLAGERETQYF TGTGCCAGCAGTGAGGGACTAGCGGGGGAGCGAGAGACCCAGTACTTC
NA TRBJ1-1 TRBV12-3/TRBV12-4 NA CASRGGQKNTEAFF TGTGCCAGCAGGGGTGGACAGAAGAACACTGAAGCTTTCTTT